This TCR beta chain was sequenced for a study of T cells in Graves' hyperthyroidism and ophthalmopathy. Germline V CDR1 and CDR2: GTSNPN, SVGIG (reference sequence). The CDR3 sequence is 14 residues long. V was pared by 5 bases and J by 5 bases, with 15 bases between. What was amplified from RNA transcripts were TCR beta CDR3 regions. The study used the HTBI primer set for a first-round RT-PCR of the TCR CDR3. In TCRdb, the multiplex PCR reads were re-called with MiXCR into one record per CDR3 protein. The data show 650,000 to 750,000 distinct CDR3 sequences, 12% to 15% seen once. Overall study results and limits: Most expanded thyroid clonotypes above 0.001 also appeared in blood.

This clonotype was counted at least ten times. Its antigen remains unknown. Patients counted as stable if ophthalmopathy did not develop within 18 months. The TCR was taken from a woman between 18 and 30 years old with Graves' hyperthyroidism. Sequencing was performed on blood. The rearrangement uses TRBV30 and TRBJ2-2; D might be TRBD2 (6 bases). CDR3 sequence (DNA): TGTGCCTGGGATAACGGGAGTTGGACCGGGGAGCTGTTTTTT. It specifies CAWDNGSWTGELFF.